Listed below are T cell receptor beta chains from one sample, sequenced in a study of early T cells in non-severe SARS-CoV-2 infection. TCRdb ran MiXCR on the 5' RACE reads and lists one entry per CDR3 protein. In the table there are tens of thousands of distinct CDR3 sequences, approximately 9% of which are singletons. The sequenced material came from whole blood. These receptors originate from an adult who was a healthcare worker with PCR-confirmed SARS-CoV-2 infection or an uninfected control (not recorded which). Both conserved end residues are part of each CDR3. Fields, in order: clone size, D gene, V gene, J gene, CDR3 DNA, CDR3 protein. The D gene is left open where the match is weak. Clone size is given for some rows only: seen once, a few or many times, or a class if the clone is expanded.

clone_size: many
d_call: NA
v_call: TRBV20-1
j_call: TRBJ2-2
cdr3_nt: TGCAGTGCTAGAGTCGGGACCCGGGCCGGGGAGCTGTTTTTT
cdr3_aa: CSARVGTRAGELFF

clone_size: few
d_call: NA
v_call: TRBV2
j_call: TRBJ1-6
cdr3_nt: TGTGCCAGCCAGGACGGGAGCTCCTATAATTCACCCCTCCACTTT
cdr3_aa: CASQDGSSYNSPLHF

clone_size: few
d_call: NA
v_call: TRBV11-1
j_call: TRBJ2-1
cdr3_nt: TGTGCCAGCAGCTTCTCGGACAGTCACAATGAGCAGTTCTTC
cdr3_aa: CASSFSDSHNEQFF

clone_size: many
d_call: TRBD2
v_call: TRBV3-1
j_call: TRBJ2-3
cdr3_nt: TGTGCCAGCAGCCAAGATCGGACTAGCGCGCCCACAGATACGCAGTATTTT
cdr3_aa: CASSQDRTSAPTDTQYF

clone_size: NA
d_call: TRBD1
v_call: TRBV5-4
j_call: TRBJ1-1
cdr3_nt: TGTGCCAGCAGCCATGGGGACAGGCACACTGAAGCTTTCTTT
cdr3_aa: CASSHGDRHTEAFF

clone_size: many
d_call: NA
v_call: TRBV15
j_call: TRBJ1-6
cdr3_nt: TGTGCCACCAGCAGAGCACGGCATAATTCACCCCTCCACTTT
cdr3_aa: CATSRARHNSPLHF

clone_size: NA
d_call: TRBD2
v_call: TRBV6-2/TRBV6-3
j_call: TRBJ2-4
cdr3_nt: TGTGCCAGCAGTCCGGGACTACAAAACATTCAGTACTTC
cdr3_aa: CASSPGLQNIQYF

clone_size: many
d_call: NA
v_call: TRBV15
j_call: TRBJ2-3
cdr3_nt: TGTGCCACCAGCAGAGAGGGGGCAGATACGCAGTATTTT
cdr3_aa: CATSREGADTQYF

clone_size: NA
d_call: NA
v_call: TRBV24-1
j_call: TRBJ2-7
cdr3_nt: TGTGCCACCAGTGACTCGGACTACTCCTACGAGCAGTACTTC
cdr3_aa: CATSDSDYSYEQYF

clone_size: few
d_call: TRBD2
v_call: TRBV3-1
j_call: TRBJ2-3
cdr3_nt: TGTGCCAGCAGCAGGGCGGGCGGGAGTCCGAATACGCAGTATTTT
cdr3_aa: CASSRAGGSPNTQYF

clone_size: NA
d_call: NA
v_call: TRBV29-1
j_call: TRBJ2-2
cdr3_nt: TGCAGCGTTCGGTGGGCCGGGGAGCTGTTTTTT
cdr3_aa: CSVRWAGELFF

clone_size: medium-sized
d_call: TRBD1
v_call: TRBV3-1
j_call: TRBJ1-1
cdr3_nt: TGTGCCAGCAGCGCCCGGGACAGGGCTACTGAAGCTTTCTTT
cdr3_aa: CASSARDRATEAFF

clone_size: NA
d_call: NA
v_call: TRBV12-3/TRBV12-4
j_call: TRBJ2-5
cdr3_nt: TGTGCCAGCAGCAGCCAAGGGGGAGGGGAGGAGACCCAGTACTTC
cdr3_aa: CASSSQGGGEETQYF

clone_size: many
d_call: NA
v_call: TRBV24-1
j_call: TRBJ2-3
cdr3_nt: TGTGCCACCGGGATCAAATCGACAGATACGCAGTATTTT
cdr3_aa: CATGIKSTDTQYF

clone_size: few
d_call: NA
v_call: TRBV28
j_call: TRBJ1-5
cdr3_nt: TGTGCCAGCAGCACAGGGACCGATCATCAGCCCCAGCATTTT
cdr3_aa: CASSTGTDHQPQHF

clone_size: many
d_call: TRBD2
v_call: TRBV29-1
j_call: TRBJ2-5
cdr3_nt: TGCAGCGTTGGGTTAACGGGAGGACAAGAGACCCAGTACTTC
cdr3_aa: CSVGLTGGQETQYF

clone_size: NA
d_call: TRBD2
v_call: TRBV7-3
j_call: TRBJ2-1
cdr3_nt: TGTGCCAGCAGCTCGACCACCCCACGGACTAGCGGGCCTACCTCCTACAATGAGCAGTTCTTC
cdr3_aa: CASSSTTPRTSGPTSYNEQFF

clone_size: many
d_call: NA
v_call: TRBV7-2
j_call: TRBJ1-1
cdr3_nt: TGTGCCAGCAGCTTATTAGAGGTTCCGAACACTGAAGCTTTCTTT
cdr3_aa: CASSLLEVPNTEAFF

clone_size: few
d_call: NA
v_call: TRBV7-8
j_call: TRBJ1-5
cdr3_nt: TGTGCCAGCAGCTTAGAACCAGGAGGCCCTTATAGCAATCAGCCCCAGCATTTT
cdr3_aa: CASSLEPGGPYSNQPQHF

clone_size: NA
d_call: NA
v_call: TRBV11-2
j_call: TRBJ2-1
cdr3_nt: TGTGCCAGCAGCTATGGCTCCTACAATGAGCAGTTCTTC
cdr3_aa: CASSYGSYNEQFF

clone_size: few
d_call: TRBD1
v_call: TRBV5-1
j_call: TRBJ1-1
cdr3_nt: TGCGCCAGCAGCTTGGCCGTGGGACAGGGAGCTGAAGCTTTCTTT
cdr3_aa: CASSLAVGQGAEAFF

clone_size: many
d_call: NA
v_call: TRBV20-1
j_call: TRBJ2-1
cdr3_nt: TGCAGTGCTAGAGCCCCCGGGACAACCTACAATGAGCAGTTCTTC
cdr3_aa: CSARAPGTTYNEQFF

clone_size: many
d_call: NA
v_call: TRBV7-2
j_call: TRBJ1-5
cdr3_nt: TGTGCCAGCAGCCCTACAGCCGATCAGCCCCAGCATTTT
cdr3_aa: CASSPTADQPQHF

clone_size: many
d_call: NA
v_call: TRBV7-3
j_call: TRBJ2-1
cdr3_nt: TGTGCCAGCAGCTTAGGACACTCATTAGGAGATGAGCAGTTCTTC
cdr3_aa: CASSLGHSLGDEQFF

clone_size: many
d_call: NA
v_call: TRBV20-1
j_call: TRBJ2-4
cdr3_nt: TGCAGTGCTAGAGATAAGGGAGAAGTCGGGCTGATGTACTTC
cdr3_aa: CSARDKGEVGLMYF

clone_size: medium-sized
d_call: TRBD1
v_call: TRBV5-1
j_call: TRBJ1-2
cdr3_nt: TGCGCCAGCAGCTCCTTGACAGGGAACTCTATAGGCTACACCTTC
cdr3_aa: CASSSLTGNSIGYTF

clone_size: NA
d_call: NA
v_call: TRBV20-1
j_call: TRBJ1-1
cdr3_nt: TGCAGTGCTAGGAACCTGAACACTGAAGCTTTCTTT
cdr3_aa: CSARNLNTEAFF

clone_size: few
d_call: NA
v_call: TRBV9
j_call: TRBJ2-7
cdr3_nt: TGTGCCAGCAGCGTAGAGGGCGGTTCTGGCGAGCAGTACTTC
cdr3_aa: CASSVEGGSGEQYF

clone_size: many
d_call: NA
v_call: TRBV12-3/TRBV12-4
j_call: TRBJ1-3
cdr3_nt: TGTGCCAGCAGTGGTTACACCATATATTTT
cdr3_aa: CASSGYTIYF

clone_size: many
d_call: TRBD1
v_call: TRBV27
j_call: TRBJ2-5
cdr3_nt: TGTGCCAGCAGTCCTGTACAGGGGCCCCTCCAAGAGACCCAGTACTTC
cdr3_aa: CASSPVQGPLQETQYF

clone_size: medium-sized
d_call: NA
v_call: TRBV28
j_call: TRBJ2-1
cdr3_nt: TGTGCCAGCAGTTTATCCCCCACGGGATGGAATGAGCAGTTCTTC
cdr3_aa: CASSLSPTGWNEQFF

clone_size: many
d_call: NA
v_call: TRBV5-6
j_call: TRBJ1-5
cdr3_nt: TGTGCCAGCAGCTTAACCCACGGACAACATAGCAATCAGCCCCAGCATTTT
cdr3_aa: CASSLTHGQHSNQPQHF

clone_size: NA
d_call: TRBD2
v_call: TRBV18
j_call: TRBJ2-1
cdr3_nt: TGTGCCAGCTCACGAACCAGGGGAAGCGGGAGTGCGTTTGAGCAGTTCTTC
cdr3_aa: CASSRTRGSGSAFEQFF

clone_size: many
d_call: NA
v_call: TRBV14
j_call: TRBJ2-2
cdr3_nt: TGTGCCAGCAGCCAATTTGGAGGCACCGGGGAGCTGTTTTTT
cdr3_aa: CASSQFGGTGELFF

clone_size: NA
d_call: NA
v_call: TRBV11-2
j_call: TRBJ2-7
cdr3_nt: TGTGCCAGCAGCCTAATGTGGGGGGTTTACTACGAGCAGTACTTC
cdr3_aa: CASSLMWGVYYEQYF

clone_size: many
d_call: NA
v_call: TRBV7-2
j_call: TRBJ1-2
cdr3_nt: TGTGCCAGCAGTCGAGAGGGGTCCCTCTATGGCTACACCTTC
cdr3_aa: CASSREGSLYGYTF

clone_size: many
d_call: NA
v_call: TRBV5-1
j_call: TRBJ1-1
cdr3_nt: TGCGCCAGCAGCTTGTCCGCGGGCAAGAACACTGAAGCTTTCTTT
cdr3_aa: CASSLSAGKNTEAFF

clone_size: many
d_call: NA
v_call: TRBV19
j_call: TRBJ1-5
cdr3_nt: TGTGCCACCACGAGGTGGGCCTCTAATCAGCCCCAGCATTTT
cdr3_aa: CATTRWASNQPQHF

clone_size: many
d_call: NA
v_call: TRBV5-5
j_call: TRBJ1-4
cdr3_nt: TGTGCCAGCAGCTTGTTTTATTTGGGCCGCACCCGAGAACTGTTTTTT
cdr3_aa: CASSLFYLGRTRELFF

clone_size: many
d_call: NA
v_call: TRBV7-2
j_call: TRBJ2-1
cdr3_nt: TGTGCCAGCAGCCCGCCCGTAGGCAATGAGCAGTTCTTC
cdr3_aa: CASSPPVGNEQFF

clone_size: many
d_call: TRBD2
v_call: TRBV6-5
j_call: TRBJ2-2
cdr3_nt: TGTGCCAGCAGTTTATCCGGGTCGCTAGCGGGAGTGCGGACCGGGGAGCTGTTTTTT
cdr3_aa: CASSLSGSLAGVRTGELFF

clone_size: few
d_call: NA
v_call: TRBV29-1
j_call: TRBJ2-7
cdr3_nt: TGCAGCGTTAGGGTCTCCGCTTACGAGCAGTACTTC
cdr3_aa: CSVRVSAYEQYF

clone_size: few
d_call: TRBD2
v_call: TRBV20-1
j_call: TRBJ2-1
cdr3_nt: TGCAGTATCCCCCGCGCACAAGGAGCTCCTACGGGGGGTAATGAGCAGTTCTTC
cdr3_aa: CSIPRAQGAPTGGNEQFF

clone_size: NA
d_call: NA
v_call: TRBV28
j_call: TRBJ1-6
cdr3_nt: NA
cdr3_aa: CASSSSTGANNSPLHF

clone_size: NA
d_call: NA
v_call: TRBV12-3/TRBV12-4
j_call: TRBJ1-1
cdr3_nt: TGTGCCAGCAGTTCGCAGGGGAGGGCCACTGAAGCTTTCTTT
cdr3_aa: CASSSQGRATEAFF

clone_size: many
d_call: NA
v_call: TRBV11-2
j_call: TRBJ2-7
cdr3_nt: TGTGCCAGCAGCAACATCCGGGACGGACCCTACGAGCAGTACTTC
cdr3_aa: CASSNIRDGPYEQYF

clone_size: many
d_call: NA
v_call: TRBV13
j_call: TRBJ2-3
cdr3_nt: TGTGCCAGCAGCCCTTCCGGAGTAAGCACAGATACGCAGTATTTT
cdr3_aa: CASSPSGVSTDTQYF

clone_size: NA
d_call: TRBD2
v_call: TRBV18
j_call: TRBJ2-5
cdr3_nt: TGTGCCAGCTCACCACCCCCACTACTAGCGGTCCAAGAGACCCAGTACTTC
cdr3_aa: CASSPPPLLAVQETQYF

clone_size: NA
d_call: TRBD2
v_call: TRBV4-3
j_call: TRBJ2-3
cdr3_nt: TGCGCCAGCAGCCATGGGACTAGCGGGAGGGGTGATACGCAGTATTTT
cdr3_aa: CASSHGTSGRGDTQYF

clone_size: few
d_call: NA
v_call: TRBV5-1
j_call: TRBJ1-1
cdr3_nt: TGCGCCAGCAGCCGGAATTCACAGGGAACTGAAGCTTTCTTT
cdr3_aa: CASSRNSQGTEAFF